Shown below are 3 T cell receptor beta chains from a single sample sequenced in a study of identical twins. TCRdb called the 5' RACE reads again in MiXCR, with one record for every CDR3 protein. The sample yields 1,800,000 or so distinct CDR3 sequences, around a third seen once. Sequenced material: cord blood. Receptors were obtained from a newborn girl in good health.

The CDR3 loop is CSARPRLATTGELFF. The CDR3 nucleotides read TGCAGTGCTAGACCCCGACTAGCGACCACCGGGGAGCTGTTTTTT. The V gene is TRBV20-1, the J gene TRBJ2-2; TRBD2 matches at 8 bases. Germline V gives CDR1 DFQATT, CDR2 SNEGSKA (reference sequence). This CDR3 is built from 15 residues. V lost 2 bases to trimming and J lost 4 bases; unmatched junction nucleotides: 6.

This clonotype was observed a few times. V gene TRBV5-1 combines with J gene TRBJ2-3; D unresolved. The germline V gene encodes CDR1 SGHRS and CDR2 YFSETQ. The CDR3 runs to 15 residues. Between the trimmed V and J ends, which lost 3 bases and 0 bases, there was a span of 11 bases. CDR3 in amino acids: CASSSSRVSTDTQYF. In DNA, the CDR3 is TGCGCCAGCAGCTCCTCTAGAGTTAGCACAGATACGCAGTATTTT.

This clonotype was recorded a few times. The chain recombines TRBV28 with TRBJ2-4; 11 bases map to TRBD2. Germline V gene lookup returns CDR1 MDHEN and CDR2 SYDVKM. The CDR3 consists of 13 residues. J gave up 11 bases and V 3 bases, and 3 bases lay outside the gene matches. CDR3 sequence reads: CASSFPLAGVQYF. The CDR3 DNA reads as TGTGCCAGCAGTTTCCCACTAGCGGGAGTTCAGTACTTC. The variable domain in full, completed from reference TRBV28 and TRBJ2-4, reads DVKVTQSSRYLVKRTGEKVFLECVQDMDHENMFWYRQDPGLGLRLIYFSYDVKMKEKGDIPEGYSVSREKKERFSLILESASTNQTSMYLCASSFPLAGVQYFGAGTRLSVL.